The clone carrying this T cell receptor (beta chain) was observed at least ten times. The CDR3 length is 15 residues. With V trimmed by 1 base and J by 8 bases, 10 bases remained unmatched. Germline V gene lookup returns CDR1 LGHNA and CDR2 YSLEER. This entry comes from a study of metastatic and nonmetastatic thyroid tumors. TCRdb used MiXCR to call clones anew from the PCR reads. The sample has fewer than 40,000 clones; about 20% are singletons. Before thyroid surgery, none of the patients had received any treatment. This receptor was taken from a male donor with papillary thyroid cancer or a benign thyroid nodule (not recorded which). Some clones in this sample may be carry-over from other donors' samples. Specimen: tumor tissue. This sequence joins TRBV4-3 and TRBJ1-2; 7 bases match TRBD1. CDR3 bases: TGCGCCAGCAGCCAAGGGACTGGACAGGCTCTAGGCTACACCTTC. This gives the protein CASSQGTGQALGYTF.